These 30 T cell receptor beta chains originate from one sample sequenced in a study of cytomegalovirus exposure and HLA in healthy donors. The study ran its PCR with 60 Vbeta and 13 Jbeta primers. Assay: immunoSEQ multiplex PCR; the TCRdb copy retains only in-frame clones and omits some. This table lists roughly 140,000 clones. Sequenced: PBMCs. All receptors derive from a male donor in good health and CMV-seronegative.

The V gene is TRBV5-1, the J gene TRBJ2-7, with a tentative D call TRBD1 (6 bases). Germline CDR1 SGHRS, CDR2 YFSETQ. CDR3 length: 14 residues. Trimming took off 5 bases at V and 5 bases at J, with 17 bases between the two ends. This CDR3 reads CASRLRQAANEQYF. The CDR3 region has the DNA TGCGCCAGCAGGCTCAGACAGGCGGCCAACGAGCAGTACTTC.

The V call is TRBV18, the J call TRBJ2-7; no clear D gene. Germline-derived CDR1 and CDR2 are KGHSH and LQKENI. CDR3 length equals 12 residues. V was cut by 3 bases and J by 7 bases, with 10 bases left in between. CDR3 DNA sequence: TGTGCCAGCTCACCCATCGGTTGGGAGCAGTACTTC. It translates to CASSPIGWEQYF.

The genes are TRBV15 and TRBJ2-1, with unresolved D. V shed 7 bases and J shed 5 bases, with 6 bases lying between them. The CDR3 length is 11 residues. The V gene's germline CDR1 is LNHNV and CDR2 YYDKDF (reference sequence). The CDR3 here is CATTRNNEQFF. CDR3 nucleotides: TGTGCCACCACCCGTAACAATGAGCAGTTCTTC. The full variable domain, with the rest looked up from reference TRBV15 and TRBJ2-1, is DAMVIQNPRYQVTQFGKPVTLSCSQTLNHNVMYWYQQKSSQAPKLLFHYYDKDFNNEADTPDNFQSRRPNTSFCFLDIRSPGLGDTAMYLCATTRNNEQFFGPGTRLTVL.

Of note for this clone: An end of the junction differs from the germline gene, which may be a read error. The rearrangement uses TRBV7-2 and TRBJ2-7; D may be TRBD1 or TRBD2 (5 bases each). Germline CDR1 is SGHTA and CDR2 is FQGNSA. The CDR3 loop spans 13 amino acids. This CDR3 is CASSIAQGYEQYF. The CDR3, as DNA: TGTGCCAGCAGCATAGCGCAGGGATACGAGCAGTACTTC. Full variable domain (outside the CDR3, taken from reference TRBV7-2 and TRBJ2-7): GAGVSQSPSNKVTEKGKDVELRCDPISGHTALYWYRQSLGQGLEFLIYFQGNSAPDKSGLPSDRFSAERTGGSVSTLTIQRTQQEDSAVYLCASSIAQGYEQYFGPGTRLTVT.

The chain carries TRBV2 and TRBJ1-1, with no clear D. This CDR3 is built from 14 residues. Trimming took off 3 bases at V and 6 bases at J, with 14 bases between the two ends. The germline V gene has CDR1 SNHLY and CDR2 FYNNEI. DNA for the CDR3: TGTGCCAGCAGTGATTGGACTGGCGAATCTGAAGCTTTCTTT. It encodes CASSDWTGESEAFF. The whole variable domain, filled in from reference TRBV2 and TRBJ1-1, reads EPEVTQTPSHQVTQMGQEVILRCVPISNHLYFYWYRQILGQKVEFLVSFYNNEISEKSEIFDDQFSVERPDGSNFTLKIRSTKLEDSAMYFCASSDWTGESEAFFGQGTRLTVV.

The chain employs TRBV20-1 and TRBJ1-2; maybe TRBD1 (5 bases). CDR3 size: 10 residues. Germline lookup yields CDR1 DFQATT and CDR2 SNEGSKA (reference sequence). V lost 7 bases to trimming and J lost 6 bases, with 9 bases between them. This CDR3 is CSGGVDGYTF. CDR3 in DNA: TGCAGTGGGGGGGTGGATGGCTACACCTTC.

V and J are TRBV6-5 and TRBJ1-1, with D hard to call. Trimming pared 10 bases from V and 4 bases from J, leaving 19 bases between. The length of the CDR3 is 14 residues. Germline V gene data show CDR1 as MNHEY and CDR2 as SVGAGI. The CDR3 protein is CATSLDVRGTEAFF. The DNA of the CDR3 is TGTGCCACATCTTTGGATGTTCGAGGCACTGAAGCTTTCTTT.

J is TRBJ2-2 and V is TRBV6-1; TRBD2 might be the D (6 bases). There are 14 residues in the CDR3. Germline CDR1 MNHNS, CDR2 SASEGT. V shed 1 base and J shed 10 bases, with 13 bases lying between them. Written as DNA, the CDR3 is TGTGCCAGCAGTGAAGGTAGCGGAAAAAAGGAGCTGTTTTTT. Amino acid sequence: CASSEGSGKKELFF.

The chain carries TRBV6-4 and TRBJ2-1; TRBD2 aligns across 11 bases. CDR3 length: 15 residues. Germline trimming cut 4 bases from V and 2 bases from J; bases unmatched to any gene: 1. The germline CDR1 and CDR2 sequences are MRHNA and SNTAGT. The CDR3 reads CASSGSGGAYNEQFF. CDR3 sequence (DNA): TGTGCCAGCAGTGGTAGCGGGGGGGCCTACAATGAGCAGTTCTTC.

The J gene is TRBJ1-5, the V gene TRBV19, with D possibly matching TRBD1 (6 bases). CDR3 length: 14 amino acids. Germline V lookup: CDR1 LNHDA, CDR2 SQIVND (reference sequence). V dropped 4 bases and J dropped 7 bases, with 14 bases sitting between them. The CDR3 DNA reads as TGTGCCAGTAGTAGGAACAGGGTGGGCCAGCCCCAGCATTTT. Translated: CASSRNRVGQPQHF.

V usage is TRBV6-5 and J usage is TRBJ2-1; 7 nucleotides line up with TRBD1. The CDR3 covers 14 residues. In germline, CDR1 is MNHEY, CDR2 SVGAGI. After removal of 3 bases from V and 6 bases from J, the junction contained 5 bases not matched to a gene. The CDR3 DNA sequence: TGTGCCAGCAGTTATGGGACAGCACCCAATGAGCAGTTCTTC. Its translation: CASSYGTAPNEQFF.

The genes are TRBV18 and TRBJ2-7, with 7 bases aligning to TRBD1. Germline lookup yields CDR1 KGHSH and CDR2 LQKENI. Trimming at V came to 3 bases and at J to 2 bases, leaving 10 bases not matched to a gene. CDR3 length equals 16 residues. The CDR3 loop reads CASSPRTGYLPYEQYF. The DNA for the CDR3 is TGTGCCAGCTCACCGCGGACAGGCTACCTACCCTACGAGCAGTACTTC. Complete variable domain (other parts from reference TRBV18 and TRBJ2-7): NAGVMQNPRHLVRRRGQEARLRCSPMKGHSHVYWYRQLPEEGLKFMVYLQKENIIDESGMPKERFSAEFPKEGPSILRIQQVVRGDSAAYFCASSPRTGYLPYEQYFGPGTRLTVT.

The chain has TRBV4-1 and TRBJ1-5; TRBD1 is a possible D gene (6 bases). This CDR3 is built from 14 residues. Germline CDR1 MGHRA, CDR2 YSYEKL. V shed 0 bases and J shed 6 bases, with 9 bases lying between them. This CDR3 reads CASSQDRGAQPQHF. CDR3 DNA sequence: TGCGCCAGCAGCCAAGATCGGGGGGCTCAGCCCCAGCATTTT.

J is TRBJ1-4 and V is TRBV30; a possible D gene is TRBD1 (5 bases). The ends were cut back, 1 base at V and 3 bases at J, with 12 bases in the middle. Germline values: CDR1 GTSNPN, CDR2 SVGIG (reference sequence). The CDR3 length is 15 residues. The CDR3 is CAWSAQAGSNEKLFF. CDR3 in DNA: TGTGCCTGGAGTGCCCAGGCAGGGTCTAATGAAAAACTGTTTTTT.

This chain connects TRBV6-5 to TRBJ2-7; 11 nucleotides align to TRBD1. Germline values: CDR1 MNHEY, CDR2 SVGAGI. The CDR3 has 15 residues. V lost 2 bases to trimming and J lost 2 bases; unmatched junction nucleotides: 2. CDR3 bases: TGTGCCAGCAGTTACAGGGGACAGGGGGCCTACGAGCAGTACTTC. This encodes CASSYRGQGAYEQYF.

The J gene is TRBJ1-2, the V gene TRBV7-2; D is undetermined. With 2 bases removed from V and 4 bases from J, the gap between germline ends came to 23 bases. CDR1 and CDR2 from the germline V gene are SGHTA and FQGNSA. The CDR3 runs 18 residues. The CDR3, as DNA: TGTGCCAGCAGCTTAAGGTTTCGTCGACTGTCAGAGGGCTATGGCTACACCTTC. Translation: CASSLRFRRLSEGYGYTF.

The gene calls are TRBV6-5 and TRBJ2-7; 12 nucleotides align to TRBD2. V gave up 2 bases and J gave up 7 bases; unmatched junction bases: 6. The CDR3 runs 15 residues. Germline-derived CDR1 and CDR2 are MNHEY and SVGAGI. CDR3 residues: CASSYPTSGSVEQYF. In DNA, the CDR3 is TGTGCCAGCAGTTACCCGACTAGCGGGAGTGTGGAGCAGTACTTC.

The chain joins TRBV30 to TRBJ2-2; 8 bases fit TRBD1. Unmatched junction bases numbered 11, after V lost 8 bases and J lost 3 bases. Germline CDR1 reads GTSNPN; CDR2 reads SVGIG (reference sequence). The CDR3 runs 15 residues. The CDR3 is CAGGRGRDDTGELFF. The DNA of the CDR3 is TGTGCCGGGGGCAGGGGGCGCGATGACACCGGGGAGCTGTTTTTT.

This chain joins TRBV7-9 and TRBJ1-6; TRBD1 might be the D (5 bases). This CDR3 has 15 residues. V was trimmed by 1 base and J by 10 bases, leaving 14 bases between them. Germline CDR1 is SEHNR and CDR2 is FQNEAQ (reference sequence). The CDR3: CASSLEPQVGSPLHF. CDR3 DNA: TGTGCCAGCAGCTTAGAGCCACAGGTGGGCTCACCCCTCCACTTT. Full variable domain (outside the CDR3, taken from reference TRBV7-9 and TRBJ1-6): DTGVSQNPRHKITKRGQNVTFRCDPISEHNRLYWYRQTLGQGPEFLTYFQNEAQLEKSRLLSDRFSAERPKGSFSTLEIQRTEQGDSAMYLCASSLEPQVGSPLHFGNGTRLTVT.

The V gene is TRBV7-9, the J gene TRBJ2-7; TRBD2 is a possible D gene (5 bases). Trimming pared 5 bases from V and 2 bases from J, leaving 16 bases between. The CDR3 is made up of 15 amino acids. Per germline, CDR1 SEHNR and CDR2 FQNEAQ (reference sequence). CDR3 DNA sequence: TGTGCCAGCAGCCATCATGACGCCGGGGCCTACGAGCAGTACTTC. Its translation is CASSHHDAGAYEQYF.

The chain recombines TRBV11-2 with TRBJ2-7, with D possibly being TRBD1 (6 bases). V gave up 1 base and J gave up 2 bases, with 9 bases separating them. CDR3 length: 14 residues. Germline V CDR1 and CDR2: SGHAT, FQNNGV. The chain's CDR3 is CASSLVDRAYEQYF. CDR3 in DNA: TGTGCCAGCAGCTTAGTGGACAGAGCCTACGAGCAGTACTTC.

The rearrangement joins TRBV18 to TRBJ1-1; D is unresolved. CDR3 size: 11 residues. Between the trimmed V and J ends, which lost 4 bases and 8 bases, there was a span of 8 bases. The V gene's germline CDR1 is KGHSH and CDR2 LQKENI. CDR3 protein: CASSLTREAFF. For the CDR3, the DNA is TGTGCCAGCTCACTTACCAGGGAAGCTTTCTTT.

The rearrangement joins TRBV7-6 to TRBJ2-2, with a tentative D call TRBD2 (6 bases). The CDR3 totals 16 residues. Germline CDR1 reads SGHVS; CDR2 reads FNYEAQ. The V and J ends lost 5 bases and 0 bases respectively, with 13 bases between them. The CDR3 nucleotides read TGTGCCAGCAGCGTGGGAGGTACGGCGAACACCGGGGAGCTGTTTTTT. Its protein product is CASSVGGTANTGELFF.

This rearrangement joins TRBV29-1 to TRBJ1-2; D might be TRBD1 (6 bases). Germline CDR1 and CDR2: SQVTM and ANQGSEA. The ends were cut back, 4 bases at V and 8 bases at J, with 11 bases in the middle. The CDR3 covers 11 residues. The CDR3 DNA is TGCAGCGTTGCGGCGAGGGGGGGCTACACCTTC. Protein product: CSVAARGGYTF. Using reference TRBV29-1 and TRBJ1-2 for the parts outside the CDR3, the full variable domain is SAVISQKPSRDICQRGTSLTIQCQVDSQVTMMFWYRQQPGQSLTLIATANQGSEATYESGFVIDKFPISRPNLTFSTLTVSNMSPEDSSIYLCSVAARGGYTFGSGTRLTVV.

The CDR3 here is CASSHTGSNTEAFF. The CDR3 region has the DNA TGTGCCAGTTCGCATACAGGGTCAAACACTGAAGCTTTCTTT. This chain joins TRBV19 and TRBJ1-1; possible D gene TRBD1, 6 bases. Trimming removed 8 bases from V and 2 bases from J, with 15 bases in between. Germline V gene lookup returns CDR1 LNHDA and CDR2 SQIVND (reference sequence). The CDR3 is made up of 14 amino acids.

The chain combines TRBV6-1 with TRBJ1-2; 8 bases align to TRBD1. The J segment lost 3 bases and the V segment lost 4 bases, leaving 7 bases of the junction unmatched. The V gene's germline CDR1 is MNHNS and CDR2 SASEGT. CDR3 length: 15 amino acids. CDR3 nucleotides: TGTGCCAGCAGTGGGGCGGGACAGGCGGACTATGGCTACACCTTC. This translates into CASSGAGQADYGYTF.

The J gene is TRBJ2-7, the V gene TRBV29-1; maybe TRBD1 (5 bases). Trimming pared 2 bases from V and 1 base from J, leaving 6 bases between. This CDR3 region has 12 residues. Per germline, CDR1 SQVTM and CDR2 ANQGSEA. The CDR3 region is CSVERGSYEQYF. CDR3 sequence (DNA): TGCAGCGTTGAAAGGGGTTCCTACGAGCAGTACTTC.

The chain employs TRBV19 and TRBJ1-2; 8 bases map to TRBD1. V shed 4 bases, J shed 5 bases, and the junction held 12 bases outside the gene matches. Germline CDR1 is LNHDA and CDR2 is SQIVND (reference sequence). This CDR3 comprises 16 residues. The CDR3 bases are TGTGCCAGTAGTACGCCCTCGGACAGGGATAGGTATGGCTACACCTTC. Amino acid sequence: CASSTPSDRDRYGYTF. Filled out from reference TRBV19 and TRBJ1-2, the complete variable domain reads DGGITQSPKYLFRKEGQNVTLSCEQNLNHDAMYWYRQDPGQGLRLIYYSQIVNDFQKGDIAEGYSVSREKKESFPLTVTSAQKNPTAFYLCASSTPSDRDRYGYTFGSGTRLTVV.

The chain joins TRBV7-9 to TRBJ2-3, with D tentatively TRBD2 (6 bases). V was clipped by 2 bases and J by 0 bases, with 12 bases between them. The germline gives CDR1 SEHNR, CDR2 FQNEAQ (reference sequence). The CDR3 loop spans 16 amino acids. CDR3: CASSLRGTTSTDTQYF. In DNA form, the CDR3 reads TGTGCCAGCAGCTTACGGGGGACCACTAGCACAGATACGCAGTATTTT.

Regarding this clone: A junction boundary mismatches the germline segment, possibly from a read error. The V call is TRBV7-7, the J call TRBJ2-7; D is ambiguous. This CDR3 region has 14 residues. The germline gives CDR1 SSHAT, CDR2 FNYEAQ (reference sequence). This CDR3 reads CASSLGPGGNEQYF. CDR3 nucleotide sequence: TGTGCTAGCAGCTTAGGACCCGGCGGAAACGAGCAGTACTTC.